These 30 T cell receptor beta chains were sequenced from one sample in a study of blood T cell repertoires in COVID-19. Generated by immunoSEQ multiplex PCR, the TCRdb table keeps only in-frame clones and is missing some. The table includes some 56,000 clones, 80% to 90% detected once. The sequenced sample was peripheral blood. The receptors derive from a woman older than 75 with acute or convalescent COVID-19.

The chain links TRBV20-1 to TRBJ1-3, with unresolved D. Trimming pared 4 bases from V and 4 bases from J, leaving 5 bases between. Germline V gene lookup returns CDR1 DFQATT and CDR2 SNEGSKA (reference sequence). This CDR3 is 11 amino acids long. CDR3 loop: CSAIQGNTIYF. In DNA, the CDR3 is TGCAGTGCTATACAAGGAAACACCATATATTTT.

This clone was observed a handful of times. The chain uses TRBV5-1 and TRBJ1-1; D unresolved. Trimming took 4 bases from V and 8 from J, leaving 21 bases between them. CDR3 length equals 15 residues. Per the germline V gene, CDR1 is SGHRS and CDR2 is YFSETQ. CDR3 protein: CASSPGSARQAEAFF. CDR3 DNA: TGCGCCAGCAGCCCGGGGTCGGCCAGGCAGGCAGAAGCTTTCTTT.

The chain is built from TRBV2 and TRBJ1-1, with 10 positions matching TRBD1. With V trimmed by 7 bases and J by 4 bases, 6 bases remained unmatched. Germline V gives CDR1 SNHLY, CDR2 FYNNEI. The CDR3 covers 14 residues. The CDR3 DNA reads as TGTGCCAGCAATGGGGACAGGGGAACCACTGAAGCTTTCTTT. This encodes CASNGDRGTTEAFF.

The chain joins TRBV11-3 to TRBJ2-3; no firm D call. Germline CDR1 reads SGHNT; CDR2 reads YENEEA. CDR3 length: 14 amino acids. The V and J ends lost 2 bases and 1 base respectively, with 7 bases between them. The CDR3 sequence is CASSLLAGTDTQYF. In nucleotides, the CDR3 is TGTGCCAGCAGCTTACTGGCGGGCACAGATACGCAGTATTTT. The full variable domain, its missing parts supplied by reference TRBV11-3 and TRBJ2-3, is EAGVVQSPRYKIIEKKQPVAFWCNPISGHNTLYWYLQNLGQGPELLIRYENEEAVDDSQLPKDRFSAERLKGVDSTLKIQPAELGDSAVYLCASSLLAGTDTQYFGPGTRLTVL.

The chain uses TRBV13 and TRBJ2-7; TRBD1 agrees at 7 bases. Per the germline V gene, CDR1 is PRHDT and CDR2 is FYEKMQ (reference sequence). CDR3 length: 16 amino acids. Germline trimming cut 1 base from V and 0 bases from J; bases unmatched to any gene: 6. CDR3 bases: TGTGCCAGCAGCTTAGTGGTTGGACAGGACTCCTACGAGCAGTACTTC. Residues: CASSLVVGQDSYEQYF.

This clone has just a few counts. The chain links TRBV3-1 (or the pseudogene TRBV3-2) to TRBJ1-1; 8 positions match TRBD1. Germline V CDR1 and CDR2: LGHDT, YNNKEL (reference sequence). This CDR3 spans 15 amino acids. The V and J ends lost 6 bases and 2 bases, in that order; junction bases with no gene match: 8. DNA for the CDR3: TGTGCCAGCAGGGGCCGGGACAGGATAAACACTGAAGCTTTCTTT. Translation gives CASRGRDRINTEAFF.

This chain joins TRBV3-1 (or the pseudogene TRBV3-2) and TRBJ1-2; 9 nucleotides match TRBD1. V dropped 3 bases and J dropped 2; count of bases not matched to a gene: 7. The germline CDR1 and CDR2 sequences are LGHDT and YNNKEL (reference sequence). The CDR3 is made up of 16 amino acids. CDR3 sequence (DNA): TGTGCCAGCAGCCATACGGGGACAGGGACAAACTATGGCTACACCTTC. Its translation is CASSHTGTGTNYGYTF.

V gene TRBV10-3 combines with J gene TRBJ2-1; TRBD1 might be the D (6 bases). Germline loops: CDR1 ENHRY, CDR2 SYGVKD. The CDR3 runs to 14 residues. V lost 2 bases, J lost 6 bases, and 11 bases lay in between. The CDR3: CAISEEDSSNEQFF. The CDR3, as DNA: TGTGCCATCAGTGAGGAGGACAGCTCCAATGAGCAGTTCTTC.

J is TRBJ2-1 and V is TRBV7-8; weak D call: TRBD2 (5 bases). CDR1 and CDR2 from the germline V gene are SGHVS and FQNEAQ. The CDR3 totals 19 residues. V was clipped by 5 bases and J by 0 bases, with 23 bases between them. The CDR3 loop reads CASSPRRILAIISYNEQFF. The CDR3 bases are TGTGCCAGCAGCCCCCGGAGGATTTTGGCTATCATCTCCTACAATGAGCAGTTCTTC.

This sequence joins TRBV5-6 and TRBJ2-6; 9 nucleotides align to TRBD1. This CDR3 contains 17 residues. Trimming took 1 base from V and 3 from J; bases not matched to a gene: 5. Germline V lookup: CDR1 SGHDT, CDR2 YYEEEE. The CDR3 DNA sequence: TGTGCCAGCAGCTTGTTACAGGGGGCGCTTGGGGCCAACGTCCTGACTTTC. Protein sequence: CASSLLQGALGANVLTF. Using reference TRBV5-6 and TRBJ2-6 for the parts outside the CDR3, the full variable domain is DAGVTQSPTHLIKTRGQQVTLRCSPKSGHDTVSWYQQALGQGPQFIFQYYEEEERQRGNFPDRFSGHQFPNYSSELNVNALLLGDSALYLCASSLLQGALGANVLTFGAGSRLTVL.

The genes are TRBV24-1 and TRBJ1-5, with 8 bases identical to TRBD1. This CDR3 region has 15 residues. Germline CDR1 and CDR2: KGHDR and SFDVKD. V was clipped by 6 bases and J by 1 base; unmatched bases: 4. The DNA for the CDR3 is TGTGCCACCAGTCCGCAGGGGGCCAGCAATCAGCCCCAGCATTTT. Encoded protein: CATSPQGASNQPQHF.

The J gene is TRBJ1-1, the V gene TRBV10-3; D perhaps matches TRBD1 (6 bases). V was pared by 1 base and J by 7 bases, with 10 bases between. CDR1 ENHRY and CDR2 SYGVKD come from the germline V gene. The length of the CDR3 is 13 residues. The CDR3 loop is CAISEYGQNEAFF. CDR3 in DNA: TGTGCCATCAGTGAGTACGGACAGAATGAAGCTTTCTTT.

The chain recombines TRBV19 with TRBJ1-3; a possible D gene is TRBD1 (5 bases). The V gene lost 4 bases and the J gene lost 0 bases, with 7 bases spanning the gap. The germline V gene has CDR1 LNHDA and CDR2 SQIVND (reference sequence). The CDR3 is made up of 14 amino acids. The CDR3 DNA sequence: TGTGCCAGTAGTAGGGGCAGCTCTGGAAACACCATATATTTT. Residues: CASSRGSSGNTIYF.

This clone showed up just once. The CDR3, as DNA: TGTGCCAGCAGCTCAGGGGGCGGTAATTCACCCCTCCACTTT. Translation: CASSSGGGNSPLHF. The chain is built from TRBV14 and TRBJ1-6, with 8 bases matching TRBD1. The V and J ends lost 5 bases and 6 bases, in that order; junction bases with no gene match: 3. Per germline, CDR1 SGHDN and CDR2 FVKESK. The CDR3 has 14 residues.

This chain connects TRBV29-1 to TRBJ1-4; D possibly corresponds to TRBD1 (6 bases). V lost 5 bases and J lost 7, with 14 bases in between. The germline gives CDR1 SQVTM, CDR2 ANQGSEA. This CDR3 is 13 amino acids long. The CDR3 coding sequence is TGCAGCGTTTCGGGCAGGGGTAGTGAAAAACTGTTTTTT. It codes for CSVSGRGSEKLFF. Based on the CDR3 plus reference TRBV29-1 and TRBJ1-4, the full variable domain is SAVISQKPSRDICQRGTSLTIQCQVDSQVTMMFWYRQQPGQSLTLIATANQGSEATYESGFVIDKFPISRPNLTFSTLTVSNMSPEDSSIYLCSVSGRGSEKLFFGSGTQLSVL.

The CDR3 DNA sequence: TGTGCCAGCAGCGTCGGACAGGGGTCCTACAATGAGCAGTTCTTC. Translation: CASSVGQGSYNEQFF. The chain joins TRBV9 to TRBJ2-1; 9 nucleotides align to TRBD1. Per the germline V gene, CDR1 is SGDLS and CDR2 is YYNGEE. V lost 2 bases to trimming and J lost 1 base; unmatched junction nucleotides: 1. The CDR3 loop spans 15 amino acids.

This chain uses TRBV5-4 with TRBJ1-2; TRBD1 agrees at 10 bases. In germline, CDR1 is SGHNT, CDR2 YYREEE (reference sequence). V dropped 4 bases and J dropped 8; count of bases not matched to a gene: 5. CDR3 length: 13 residues. This CDR3 reads CASSNDRGQGYTF. CDR3 bases: TGTGCCAGCAGCAACGACAGGGGGCAAGGCTACACCTTC.

V is TRBV19 and J is TRBJ2-3, with a tentative D call TRBD2 (6 bases). Germline V gene lookup returns CDR1 LNHDA and CDR2 SQIVND (reference sequence). This CDR3 region has 17 residues. Between the trimmed V and J ends, which lost 4 bases and 4 bases, there was a span of 21 bases. The CDR3 reads CASSTQWDWRRADTQYF. CDR3 bases: TGTGCCAGTAGTACCCAGTGGGACTGGCGTAGGGCAGATACGCAGTATTTT.

This clone came up a few times. The CDR3 sequence is CASRMEGGYTF. The CDR3 DNA is TGTGCCAGCAGAATGGAGGGGGGCTACACCTTC. V gene TRBV5-6 combines with J gene TRBJ1-2; tentatively, D is TRBD1 (5 bases). CDR3 length: 11 residues. Germline V gene sequence: CDR1 SGHDT, CDR2 YYEEEE. Deletions cut 5 bases from V and 8 bases from J, with 10 bases between.

This rearrangement joins TRBV5-6 to TRBJ2-7, with D possibly being TRBD2 (6 bases). V was shortened by 4 bases and J by 5 bases, with 19 bases between the two germline ends. Germline assignment: CDR1 SGHDT and CDR2 YYEEEE. This CDR3 has 15 amino acids. The CDR3 coding sequence is TGTGCCAGCAGCCCCAATACTTGGCGGGATCACGAGCAGTACTTC. This codes for CASSPNTWRDHEQYF.

The J gene is TRBJ2-3, the V gene TRBV7-2; D ambiguous. CDR3 length: 12 amino acids. CDR1 and CDR2 from the germline V gene are SGHTA and FQGNSA. V lost 5 bases to trimming and J lost 2 bases, with 5 bases between them. For the CDR3, the DNA is TGTGCCAGCAGCCCTCCCACAGATACGCAGTATTTT. Protein: CASSPPTDTQYF.

The chain couples TRBV9 to TRBJ2-2; TRBD2 might be the D (7 bases). The CDR3 is 16 amino acids. Germline V lookup: CDR1 SGDLS, CDR2 YYNGEE. V dropped 1 base and J dropped 4 bases, with 14 bases sitting between them. The CDR3 loop reads CASSVNAGAGTGELFF. The CDR3 nucleotides read TGTGCCAGCAGCGTAAATGCGGGGGCCGGCACCGGGGAGCTGTTTTTT. Based on the CDR3 plus reference TRBV9 and TRBJ2-2, the full variable domain is DSGVTQTPKHLITATGQRVTLRCSPRSGDLSVYWYQQSLDQGLQFLIQYYNGEERAKGNILERFSAQQFPDLHSELNLSSLELGDSALYFCASSVNAGAGTGELFFGEGSRLTVL.

The chain is built from TRBV11-2 and TRBJ1-3; D uncertain. The CDR3 runs 14 residues. Germline lookup yields CDR1 SGHAT and CDR2 FQNNGV. V shed 8 bases and J shed 0 bases, with 11 bases lying between them. The CDR3 protein is CASARRGSGNTIYF. CDR3 nucleotides: TGTGCCAGCGCCCGTAGAGGCTCTGGAAACACCATATATTTT.

V gene TRBV6-5 combines with J gene TRBJ1-2, with a weak D call TRBD1 (5 bases). The ends were cut back, 7 bases at V and 2 bases at J, with 14 bases in the middle. Looked up from germline, CDR1 is MNHEY and CDR2 is SVGAGI. This CDR3 is built from 14 residues. This CDR3 is CASTPPTVNYGYTF. CDR3 bases: TGTGCCAGCACCCCCCCGACAGTCAACTATGGCTACACCTTC.

This chain joins TRBV5-1 and TRBJ2-7; D is possibly TRBD1 (7 bases). Trimming cost V 0 bases and J 3 bases, with 10 bases left between them. From germline, CDR1 is SGHRS and CDR2 YFSETQ. This CDR3 contains 14 residues. CDR3 in DNA: TGCGCCAGCAGCTTGGACAGGGGAGGCTACGAGCAGTACTTC. Amino acid sequence: CASSLDRGGYEQYF.

This chain links TRBV7-2 with TRBJ1-1; no definite D call. The CDR3 loop spans 12 amino acids. Trimming pared 3 bases from V and 0 bases from J, leaving 2 bases between. CDR1 SGHTA and CDR2 FQGNSA come from the germline V gene. This CDR3 is CASSFMNTEAFF. Written as DNA, the CDR3 is TGTGCCAGCAGCTTCATGAACACTGAAGCTTTCTTT.

V usage is TRBV6-1 and J usage is TRBJ2-7; no definite D call. This CDR3 spans 15 amino acids. Germline CDR1 MNHNS, CDR2 SASEGT. Trimming cost V 1 base and J 5 bases, with 15 bases left between them. CDR3 amino acids: CASSEETSRSHEQYF. The CDR3 coding sequence is TGTGCCAGCAGTGAAGAAACCTCCAGGTCCCACGAGCAGTACTTC.

The chain recombines TRBV20-1 with TRBJ2-4, with 7 bases fitting TRBD2. Germline-derived CDR1 and CDR2 are DFQATT and SNEGSKA (reference sequence). The CDR3 runs to 12 residues. With V trimmed by 3 bases and J by 13 bases, 9 bases remained unmatched. The CDR3 sequence: CSASTTGTMQYF. CDR3 bases: TGCAGTGCTAGTACTACCGGGACTATGCAGTACTTC.

V and J are TRBV10-3 and TRBJ2-7, with 9 bases fitting TRBD1. Germline V gives CDR1 ENHRY, CDR2 SYGVKD. The ends lost 6 bases at V and 0 bases at J; junction bases unmatched: 3. The CDR3 has 14 residues. The CDR3 here is CAIRGTGSSYEQYF. CDR3 bases: TGTGCCATCAGGGGGACAGGGAGCTCCTACGAGCAGTACTTC.

The gene calls are TRBV2 and TRBJ1-2, with 7 bases that match TRBD1. This CDR3 region has 12 residues. The V gene end was trimmed by 6 bases and the J gene end by 3 bases; junction bases not matched to a gene: 1. Germline V gene data show CDR1 as SNHLY and CDR2 as FYNNEI. The CDR3 sequence: CASRGGDYGYTF. The CDR3 DNA reads TGTGCCAGCAGAGGGGGCGACTATGGCTACACCTTC. Based on the CDR3 plus reference TRBV2 and TRBJ1-2, the full variable domain is EPEVTQTPSHQVTQMGQEVILRCVPISNHLYFYWYRQILGQKVEFLVSFYNNEISEKSEIFDDQFSVERPDGSNFTLKIRSTKLEDSAMYFCASRGGDYGYTFGSGTRLTVV.